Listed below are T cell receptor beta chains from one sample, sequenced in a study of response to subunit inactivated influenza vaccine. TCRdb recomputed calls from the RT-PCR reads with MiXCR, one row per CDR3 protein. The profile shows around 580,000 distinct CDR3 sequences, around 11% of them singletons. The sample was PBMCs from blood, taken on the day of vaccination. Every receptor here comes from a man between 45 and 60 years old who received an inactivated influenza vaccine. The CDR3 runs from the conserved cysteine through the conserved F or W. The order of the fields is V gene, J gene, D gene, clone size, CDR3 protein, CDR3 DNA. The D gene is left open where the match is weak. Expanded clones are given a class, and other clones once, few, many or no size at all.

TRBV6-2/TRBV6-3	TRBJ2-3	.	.	CASSYSDLYGQYF	TGTGCCAGCAGTTACTCGGACCTGTATGGGCAGTATTTT
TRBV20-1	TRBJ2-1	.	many	CSARGEYNEQFF	TGCAGTGCGCGAGGGGAATACAATGAGCAGTTCTTC
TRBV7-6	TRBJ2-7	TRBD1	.	CASSSRDRGTEQYF	TGTGCCAGCAGCTCCCGGGACAGGGGTACGGAGCAGTACTTC
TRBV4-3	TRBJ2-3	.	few	CASGQWGTGTDTQYF	TGCGCCAGCGGACAATGGGGGACCGGCACAGATACGCAGTATTTT
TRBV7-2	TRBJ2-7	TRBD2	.	CASSAPLAGGAYEQYF	TGTGCCAGCAGCGCGCCACTAGCGGGAGGAGCCTACGAGCAGTACTTC
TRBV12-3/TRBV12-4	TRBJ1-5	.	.	CASSYLVNQPQHF	TGTGCCAGCAGTTACCTGGTAAACCAGCCCCAGCATTTT
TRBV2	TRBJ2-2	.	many	CASSVHRANTGELFF	TGTGCCAGCAGTGTCCACAGGGCTAACACCGGGGAGCTGTTTTTT
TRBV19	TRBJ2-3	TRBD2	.	CASSPLAEPLPTDTQYF	TGTGCCAGTAGTCCTCTAGCGGAGCCCCTGCCCACAGATACGCAGTATTTT
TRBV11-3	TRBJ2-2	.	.	CASSLHARGGELFF	TGTGCCAGCAGCCTACATGCCAGGGGCGGGGAGCTGTTTTTT
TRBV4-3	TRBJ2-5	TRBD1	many	CASSQERTGVETQYF	TGCGCCAGCAGCCAAGAAAGGACAGGGGTAGAGACCCAGTACTTC
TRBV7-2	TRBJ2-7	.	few	CASSFVGADEQYF	TGTGCCAGCAGCTTCGTGGGAGCTGACGAGCAGTACTTC
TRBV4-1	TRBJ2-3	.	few	CASSRLGKGDTDTQYF	TGCGCCAGCAGCCGGTTGGGGAAGGGCGACACAGATACGCAGTATTTT
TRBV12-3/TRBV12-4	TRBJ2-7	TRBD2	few	CASSLAGEGSYEQYF	TGTGCCAGCAGCCTAGCGGGAGAAGGTTCCTACGAGCAGTACTTC
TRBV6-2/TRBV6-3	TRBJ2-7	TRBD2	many	CASSLTLSTSGRNSYEQYF	TGTGCCAGCAGCCTTACGCTGAGTACTAGCGGGAGGAACTCCTACGAGCAGTACTTC
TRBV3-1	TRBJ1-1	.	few	CATSSSGGNTEAFF	TGTGCCACCTCCTCTTCCGGGGGGAACACTGAAGCTTTCTTT
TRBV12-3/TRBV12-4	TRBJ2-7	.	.	CASSFEGQRDEQYF	TGTGCCAGCAGTTTTGAGGGCCAAAGGGACGAGCAGTACTTC
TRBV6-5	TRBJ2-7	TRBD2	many	CASSYSTLAGWEQYF	TGTGCCAGCAGTTACTCGACCCTAGCGGGGTGGGAGCAGTACTTC
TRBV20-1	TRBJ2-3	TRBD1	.	CSASRTGGSTDTQYF	TGCAGTGCTTCCCGGACAGGGGGAAGCACAGATACGCAGTATTTT
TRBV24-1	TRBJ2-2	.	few	CATSDFSGGGGELFF	TGTGCCACCAGTGATTTCTCTGGAGGGGGCGGGGAGCTGTTTTTT
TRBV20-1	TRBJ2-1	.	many	CSAEWNLLNEQFF	TGCAGTGCTGAGTGGAACCTCCTTAATGAGCAGTTCTTC
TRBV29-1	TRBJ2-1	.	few	CSAQLQSSYNEQFF	TGCAGCGCTCAACTTCAGAGCTCCTACAATGAGCAGTTCTTC
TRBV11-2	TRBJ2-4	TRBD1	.	CASTTGGFSKNIQYF	TGTGCCAGCACCACAGGGGGCTTTTCCAAAAACATTCAGTACTTC
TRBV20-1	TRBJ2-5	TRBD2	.	CGARGVAGDLARETQYF	TGCGGTGCTAGAGGGGTAGCGGGAGATCTTGCGCGAGAGACCCAGTACTTC
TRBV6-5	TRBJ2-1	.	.	CASSYVGYSSYNEQFF	TGTGCCAGCAGTTACGTGGGGTACAGCTCCTACAATGAGCAGTTCTTC
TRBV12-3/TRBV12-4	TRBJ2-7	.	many	CASSLGRPYEQYF	TGTGCCAGCAGTTTGGGCAGGCCCTACGAGCAGTACTTC
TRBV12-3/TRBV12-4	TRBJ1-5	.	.	CASSFEALQDNQPQHF	TGTGCCAGCAGTTTCGAGGCTCTCCAGGACAATCAGCCCCAGCATTTT
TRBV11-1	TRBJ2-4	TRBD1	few	CASSFGTDNIQYF	TGTGCCAGCAGCTTCGGGACAGACAACATTCAGTACTTC
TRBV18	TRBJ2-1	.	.	CASSPGGLVLYNEQFF	TGTGCCAGCTCACCGGGTGGGCTAGTACTATACAATGAGCAGTTCTTC
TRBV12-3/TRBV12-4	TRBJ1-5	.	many	CASSLGLGKQPQHF	TGTGCCAGCAGTTTAGGCTTAGGGAAACAGCCCCAGCATTTT
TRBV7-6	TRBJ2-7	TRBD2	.	CASSEGVAGSYEQYF	TGTGCCAGCAGCGAGGGGGTAGCGGGGTCCTACGAGCAGTACTTC
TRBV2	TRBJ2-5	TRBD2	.	CASSEFFGGTSETQYF	TGTGCCAGCAGTGAATTTTTCGGGGGGACGTCGGAGACCCAGTACTTC
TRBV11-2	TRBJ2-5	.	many	CASSLRGEETQYF	TGTGCCAGCAGCTTAAGGGGGGAGGAGACCCAGTACTTC
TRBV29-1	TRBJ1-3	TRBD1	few	CSAQTGASGNTIYF	TGCAGCGCACAGACAGGGGCTTCTGGAAACACCATATATTTT
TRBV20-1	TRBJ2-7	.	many	CSASGSRHGAPSYEQYF	TGCAGTGCCAGCGGGTCGAGGCACGGGGCCCCATCCTACGAGCAGTACTTC
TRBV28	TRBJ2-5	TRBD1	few	CASRKTGGQETQYF	TGTGCCAGCAGGAAAACAGGGGGCCAAGAGACCCAGTACTTC
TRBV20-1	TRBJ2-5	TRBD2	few	CSARDPAGGLETQYF	TGCAGTGCTAGAGATCCCGCGGGGGGTTTAGAGACCCAGTACTTC
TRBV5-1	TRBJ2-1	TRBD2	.	CASSLQGLAAEQFF	TGCGCCAGCAGCCTCCAGGGACTAGCGGCTGAGCAGTTCTTC
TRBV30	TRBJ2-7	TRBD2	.	CAWSVGGARAYEQYF	TGTGCCTGGAGTGTCGGGGGGGCAAGGGCCTACGAGCAGTACTTC
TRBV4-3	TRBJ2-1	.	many	CASSQDRGSYNEQFF	TGCGCCAGCAGCCAAGACAGGGGATCCTACAATGAGCAGTTCTTC